This T cell receptor beta chain comes out of a study of T-cell memory formation after mild COVID-19. For the study at large: Largely, the TCR clusters proved donor specific. Study observations and caveats: Detection of some responders pre-infection suggested pre-existing cross-reactive memory T cells participated. Clones which contracted sat mainly in CM and EM if CD4+, and in EMRA if CD8+.

V was pared by 0 bases and J by 2 bases, with 6 bases of the junction left unmatched. The CDR3 is made up of 17 amino acids. The germline CDR1 and CDR2 sequences are LGHNA and YNFKEQ. TCRdb reprocessed the 5' RACE reads via MiXCR and lists one record per CDR3 protein. Of around 110,000 distinct CDR3 sequences listed, approximately 15% are singletons. This clonotype was detected only a few times. Its target is unknown. This sequence joins TRBV4-2 and TRBJ2-3; 9 bases line up with TRBD2. The sequence was collected from a man between 18 and 29 years old who had mild COVID-19 (a few samples of this study predate the infection). Cell type and time point are not known. Sequenced material: PBMCs or a T cell subset sorted from them (not recorded which). CDR3 DNA sequence: TGTGCCAGCAGCCAAGATAGAAGCGGGGGGCCCACAGATACGCAGTATTTT. This codes for CASSQDRSGGPTDTQYF.